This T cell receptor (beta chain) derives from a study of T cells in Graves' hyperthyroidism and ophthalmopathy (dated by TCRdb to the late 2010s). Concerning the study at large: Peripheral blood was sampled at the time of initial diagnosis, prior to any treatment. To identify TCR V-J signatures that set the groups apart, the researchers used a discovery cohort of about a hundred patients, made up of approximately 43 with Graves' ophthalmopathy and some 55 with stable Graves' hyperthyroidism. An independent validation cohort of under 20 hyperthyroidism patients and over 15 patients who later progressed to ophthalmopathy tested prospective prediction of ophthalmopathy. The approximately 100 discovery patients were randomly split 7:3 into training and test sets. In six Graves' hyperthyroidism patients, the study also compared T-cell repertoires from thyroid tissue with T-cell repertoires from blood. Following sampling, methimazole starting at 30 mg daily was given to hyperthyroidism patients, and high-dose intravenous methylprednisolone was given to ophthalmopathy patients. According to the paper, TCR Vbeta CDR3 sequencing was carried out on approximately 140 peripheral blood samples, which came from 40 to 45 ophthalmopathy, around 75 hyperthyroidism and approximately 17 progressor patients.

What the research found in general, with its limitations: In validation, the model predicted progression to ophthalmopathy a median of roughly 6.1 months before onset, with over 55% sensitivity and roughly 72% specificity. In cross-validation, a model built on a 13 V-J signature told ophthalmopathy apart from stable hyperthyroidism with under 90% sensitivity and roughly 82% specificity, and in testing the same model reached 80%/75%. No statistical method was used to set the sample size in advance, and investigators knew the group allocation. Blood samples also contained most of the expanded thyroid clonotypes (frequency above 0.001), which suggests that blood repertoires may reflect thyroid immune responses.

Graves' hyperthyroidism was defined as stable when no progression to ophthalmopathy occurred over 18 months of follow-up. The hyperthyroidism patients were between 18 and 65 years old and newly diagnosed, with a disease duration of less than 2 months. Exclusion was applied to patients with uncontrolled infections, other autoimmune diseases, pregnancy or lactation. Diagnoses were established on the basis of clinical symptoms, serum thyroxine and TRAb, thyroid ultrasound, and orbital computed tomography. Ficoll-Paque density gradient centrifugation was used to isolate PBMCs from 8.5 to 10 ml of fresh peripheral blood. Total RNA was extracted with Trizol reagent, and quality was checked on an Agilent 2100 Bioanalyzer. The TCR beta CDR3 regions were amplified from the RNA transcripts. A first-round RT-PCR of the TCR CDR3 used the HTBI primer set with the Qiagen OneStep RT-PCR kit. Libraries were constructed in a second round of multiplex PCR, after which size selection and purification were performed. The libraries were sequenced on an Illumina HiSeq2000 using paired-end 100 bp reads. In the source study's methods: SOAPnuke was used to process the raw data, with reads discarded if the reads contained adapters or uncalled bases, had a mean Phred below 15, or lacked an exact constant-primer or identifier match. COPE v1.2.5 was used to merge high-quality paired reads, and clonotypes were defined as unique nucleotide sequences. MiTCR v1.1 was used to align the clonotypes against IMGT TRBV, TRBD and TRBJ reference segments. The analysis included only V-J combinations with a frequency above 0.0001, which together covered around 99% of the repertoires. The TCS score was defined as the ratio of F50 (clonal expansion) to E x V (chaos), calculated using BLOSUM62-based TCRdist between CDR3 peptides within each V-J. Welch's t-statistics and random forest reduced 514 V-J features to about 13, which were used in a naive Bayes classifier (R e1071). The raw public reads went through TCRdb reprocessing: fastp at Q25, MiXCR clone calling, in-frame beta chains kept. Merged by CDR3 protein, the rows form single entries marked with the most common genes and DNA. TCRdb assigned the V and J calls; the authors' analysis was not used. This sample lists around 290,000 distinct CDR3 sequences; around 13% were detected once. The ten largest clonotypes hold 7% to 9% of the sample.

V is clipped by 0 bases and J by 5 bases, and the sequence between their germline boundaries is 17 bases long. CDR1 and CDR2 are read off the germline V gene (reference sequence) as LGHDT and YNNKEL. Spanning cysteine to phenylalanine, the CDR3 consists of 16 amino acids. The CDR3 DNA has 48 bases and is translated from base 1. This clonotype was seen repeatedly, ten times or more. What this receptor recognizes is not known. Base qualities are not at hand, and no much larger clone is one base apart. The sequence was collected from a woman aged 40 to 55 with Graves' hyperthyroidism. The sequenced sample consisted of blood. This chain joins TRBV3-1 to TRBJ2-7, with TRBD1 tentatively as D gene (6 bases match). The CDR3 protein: CASSQDYGGAVHEQYF. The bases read TGTGCCAGCAGCCAAGATTATGGGGGCGCGGTTCACGAGCAGTACTTC.